This T cell receptor beta chain is from a study of T cell responses to AZD1222 COVID-19 vaccine. Overall study results and limits: The number of AZD1222 recipients seropositive at baseline was only five to seven. After the peak T cell response, and only then, were repertoires sampled. Vaccine-associated CD4 TCRs ranged over spike, dominating at 160-218 and 743-854.

Germline V gives CDR1 LGHDT, CDR2 YNNKEL (reference sequence). V gave up 8 bases and J gave up 1 base; unmatched junction bases: 4. The CDR3 has 14 amino acids. To note about this clone: Its target is not known.

Profiling relied on immunoSEQ multiplex PCR, and the TCRdb table lists in-frame clones only, not all of them. The sample has some 140,000 clones, 92% seen once; the top ten hold about 2.1%. The TCR was taken from an adult in good health. Sequenced material: peripheral blood, taken on day 0 of AZD1222 vaccination. V usage is TRBV3-1 (or the pseudogene TRBV3-2) and J usage is TRBJ2-2; 7 nucleotides line up with TRBD1. CDR3 bases: TGTGCCAGCCGGAGACAGGGGAACACCGGGGAGCTGTTTTTT. The encoded protein is CASRRQGNTGELFF.